The T cell receptor (beta chain) under discussion was sequenced for a study of beta chain features in type 1 diabetes. Looking at the study overall: Cell yields, age and gender were similar between patients and healthy donors. Study-wide points: Within each of all four CD4+ subsets, Type 1 diabetes patients had TCRB CDR3s that were moderately but significantly shorter.

As to this clone: No antigen is known for it.

All of the isolated RNA was reverse transcribed, so expressed TCRB transcripts were sequenced. The assay was immunoSEQ multiplex PCR, and TCRdb's table has in-frame clones only and misses some. There are about 400,000 clones in the sample; around 13% occur only once, and 0.0095% to 0.012% lies in the top ten. Germline trimming cut 0 bases from V and 2 bases from J; bases unmatched to any gene: 6. This CDR3 comprises 16 residues. Germline CDR1 ENHRY, CDR2 SYGVKD. Sorting based on CD45RO/CCR7/CD25/CD127/CD95/CD27 separated CD4+ naive, central memory, regulatory and stem cell-like memory cells. Sequenced sample: naive CD4+ T cells from blood. The TCR comes from a young woman with type 1 diabetes. The gene calls are TRBV10-3 and TRBJ2-7; 8 bases are shared with TRBD2. The CDR3 is CAISESGGRTPYEQYF. In DNA, the CDR3 is TGTGCCATCAGTGAGTCTGGCGGGAGGACCCCCTACGAGCAGTACTTC.